This T cell receptor beta chain was retrieved from a study of blood T cell repertoires in COVID-19. CDR1 SGDLS and CDR2 YYNGEE come from the germline V gene. The CDR3 consists of 15 residues. V was pared by 4 bases and J by 3 bases, with 16 bases between. Original data processing: The assay estimated nucleated cells by amplifying reference gene primers. Clones were read by immunoSEQ multiplex PCR, and TCRdb kept only the in-frame ones, dropping some. That table furnishes V, J and clone size, whereas the DNA furnished D and trimming. The sample consists of a few hundred thousand clones, about 85% of them appearing once.

The receptor comes from a human donor with COVID-19, enrolled during active disease. The donor label of this sample is uncertain. Sample: peripheral blood. The chain joins TRBV9 to TRBJ1-1, with D perhaps matching TRBD1 (5 bases). For the CDR3, the DNA is TGTGCCAGCAGCCCCGTGGGGGGTAGGCACACTGAAGCTTTCTTT. This gives the protein CASSPVGGRHTEAFF.